One sample yielded the 8 T cell receptor beta chains listed below, sequenced in a study of PD-1 blockade in classical Hodgkin lymphoma. The method was immunoSEQ multiplex PCR; TCRdb's version includes in-frame clones alone and lacks a portion of them. The sample records 20,000 to 25,000 clones, about 94% being singletons. Time point: newly diagnosed, previously untreated cHL patient sample. Specimen: peripheral blood mononuclear cells (PBMCs). The receptors were sampled from a human donor with classical Hodgkin lymphoma.

The rearrangement links TRBV15 to TRBJ1-4; D might be TRBD1 (6 bases). Trimming left V 3 bases short and J 0 bases short, with 20 bases between. The CDR3 contains 19 residues. The germline V gene has CDR1 LNHNV and CDR2 YYDKDF (reference sequence). The CDR3 region is CATSSDRRGLKATNEKLFF. In DNA form, the CDR3 reads TGTGCCACCAGCAGTGACAGACGGGGGCTAAAAGCAACTAATGAAAAACTGTTTTTT.

The V gene is TRBV10-3, the J gene TRBJ1-2, with 11 bases fitting TRBD1. CDR3 length equals 15 residues. Trimming at V came to 8 bases and at J to 3 bases, leaving 8 bases not matched to a gene. Germline CDR1 is ENHRY and CDR2 is SYGVKD. The CDR3 spells CAIGPGQGGYYGYTF. The CDR3 DNA is TGTGCCATCGGGCCGGGACAGGGGGGGTACTATGGCTACACCTTC.

This chain connects TRBV5-6 to TRBJ2-5, with D uncertain. The V end was cut by 2 bases, the J end by 4 bases, with 18 bases between. CDR3 length: 16 residues. CDR1 is SGHDT, CDR2 YYEEEE, per germline. CDR3 nucleotides: TGTGCCAGCAGCTTTAGTAGGGATCGGCTCCGAGAGACCCAGTACTTC. Protein sequence: CASSFSRDRLRETQYF.

The rearrangement uses TRBV6-5 and TRBJ2-5, with 12 bases matching TRBD2. V shed 6 bases and J 9 bases; nucleotides not matched to a gene: 5. The CDR3 totals 13 residues. Germline CDR1 and CDR2: MNHEY and SVGAGI. CDR3 amino acids: CASSRTSGAPQYF. CDR3 DNA: TGTGCCAGCAGCCGGACTAGCGGGGCCCCCCAGTACTTC.

This clone has more than one count but fewer than ten. V gene TRBV11-3 combines with J gene TRBJ1-4; D ambiguous. Germline CDR1 is SGHNT and CDR2 is YENEEA. V lost 0 bases and J lost 12, with 11 bases in between. The CDR3 has 13 residues. CDR3 sequence: CASSLDGEGELFF. The DNA for the CDR3 is TGTGCCAGCAGCTTAGACGGGGAGGGCGAACTGTTTTTT.

The rearrangement joins TRBV6-1 to TRBJ2-1; D is tentatively TRBD1 or TRBD2 (6 bases each). V shed 10 bases and J shed 5 bases, with 21 bases lying between them. Germline V gene lookup returns CDR1 MNHNS and CDR2 SASEGT. The CDR3 length is 15 residues. CDR3 in amino acids: CATEKGGGRNNEQFF. The DNA of the CDR3 is TGTGCCACCGAGAAGGGGGGAGGAAGGAACAATGAGCAGTTCTTC.

This clone was observed once. The chain recombines TRBV7-9 with TRBJ2-5; D is possibly TRBD1 or TRBD2 (5 bases each). The CDR3 length is 16 residues. The germline V gene encodes CDR1 SEHNR and CDR2 FQNEAQ (reference sequence). V lost 7 bases and J 4 bases, leaving 22 bases between the germline ends. The CDR3 DNA sequence: TGTGCCAGCAACCTAGGCGGGTCCAGGGTCGTAGAGACCCAGTACTTC. This encodes CASNLGGSRVVETQYF.

The CDR3 protein is CASSPGYYGYTF. The CDR3 DNA reads TGTGCCAGCAGCCCGGGGTATTACGGCTACACCTTC. The gene calls are TRBV5-6 and TRBJ1-2, with D hard to call. V lost 4 bases to trimming and J lost 8 bases, with 12 bases between them. CDR1 is SGHDT, CDR2 YYEEEE, per germline. The CDR3 has 12 amino acids.